A selection of T cell receptor beta chains follows, all from one sample in a study of response to subunit inactivated influenza vaccine. Each CDR3 protein gets one entry after TCRdb re-called the RT-PCR reads with MiXCR. The sample carries more than 150,000 distinct CDR3 sequences, around a tenth recorded once. The sample here was CD8+ T cells sorted from PBMCs, taken around 25 months after vaccination. The receptors here all came from a man aged 45-69 years who received an inactivated influenza vaccine. CDR3s include the opening cysteine and the closing phenylalanine or tryptophan. Each record gives: V gene, J gene, CDR3 protein.

V: TRBV4-3
J: TRBJ1-1
CDR3: CASSQDWAGNTEAFF

V: TRBV27
J: TRBJ2-2
CDR3: CASSGRNYAGANPGELFF

V: TRBV27
J: TRBJ2-2
CDR3: CASTPGKGTGELFF

V: TRBV20-1
J: TRBJ2-1
CDR3: CSASLLSYNEQFF

V: TRBV19
J: TRBJ1-1
CDR3: CASSAAEAFF

V: TRBV13
J: TRBJ1-1
CDR3: CASSSIGQENTEAFF

V: TRBV28
J: TRBJ2-7
CDR3: CASSWTAYEQYF

V: TRBV11-2
J: TRBJ2-1
CDR3: CASSSGRSSYNEQFF

V: TRBV5-1
J: TRBJ2-1
CDR3: CASSHSHRVYNEQFF

V: TRBV7-6
J: TRBJ1-5
CDR3: CASSPTGSNQPQHF

V: TRBV29-1
J: TRBJ2-7
CDR3: CSVEAKGASGRFYEQYF

V: TRBV28
J: TRBJ2-7
CDR3: CASSFWTGAYEQYF

V: TRBV24-1
J: TRBJ2-3
CDR3: CATSEVGSDTQYF

V: TRBV10-3
J: TRBJ2-7
CDR3: CAISETLYEQYF

V: TRBV12-3/TRBV12-4
J: TRBJ2-3
CDR3: CASSQVLAGLDTQYF

V: TRBV13
J: TRBJ1-3
CDR3: CASSSQTVGPGNTIYF

V: TRBV12-3/TRBV12-4
J: TRBJ2-5
CDR3: CASSTTEGETQHF

V: TRBV10-3
J: TRBJ2-3
CDR3: CAISEERTGKGTDTQYF

V: TRBV6-5
J: TRBJ1-1
CDR3: CASSYRQGVMNTEAFF

V: TRBV5-1
J: TRBJ2-2
CDR3: CASSLKADKGGELFF

V: TRBV2
J: TRBJ2-5
CDR3: CASSQSGGKTQYF

V: TRBV27
J: TRBJ2-1
CDR3: CASTPWGSYNEQFF

V: TRBV10-3
J: TRBJ2-3
CDR3: CAITSGTTDTQYF

V: TRBV7-6
J: TRBJ1-1
CDR3: CASSFNGNTEAFF

V: TRBV6-2/TRBV6-3
J: TRBJ2-6
CDR3: CASSYEGRTGAGANVLTF

V: TRBV6-1
J: TRBJ1-1
CDR3: CASRSYYRGDTEAFF

V: TRBV9
J: TRBJ2-5
CDR3: CASSKGTAVQETQYF

V: TRBV29-1
J: TRBJ1-1
CDR3: CSVGIGGENTEAFF

V: TRBV27
J: TRBJ2-7
CDR3: CASSYGSQYEQYF

V: TRBV6-1
J: TRBJ2-7
CDR3: CATSDSRFSYEQYF

V: TRBV5-1
J: TRBJ2-7
CDR3: CASSLDREAYEQYF